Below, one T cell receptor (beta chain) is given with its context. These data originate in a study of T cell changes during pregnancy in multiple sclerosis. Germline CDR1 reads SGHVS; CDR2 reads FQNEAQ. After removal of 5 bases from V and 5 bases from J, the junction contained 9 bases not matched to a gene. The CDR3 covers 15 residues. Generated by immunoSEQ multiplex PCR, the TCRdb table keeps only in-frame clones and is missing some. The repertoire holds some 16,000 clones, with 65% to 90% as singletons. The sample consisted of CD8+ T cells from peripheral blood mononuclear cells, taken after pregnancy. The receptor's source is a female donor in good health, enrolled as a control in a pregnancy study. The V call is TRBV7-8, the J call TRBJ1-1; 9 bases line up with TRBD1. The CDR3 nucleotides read TGTGCCAGCAGCGTTACAGGGGGCTGGGGAACTGAAGCTTTCTTT. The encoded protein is CASSVTGGWGTEAFF.